The T cell receptor (beta chain) described here comes from a study of shared clonotypes between healthy human individuals. The CDR3 has 15 residues. CDR1 and CDR2 from the germline V gene are GTSNPN and SVGIG (reference sequence). V lost 0 bases and J 3 bases, leaving 15 bases between the germline ends. The table came from immunoSEQ multiplex PCR; TCRdb's copy has only in-frame clones and leaves some out. In the table there are a few million clones, around 93% of which are singletons. The rearrangement joins TRBV30 to TRBJ2-7; a possible D gene is TRBD2 (7 bases). Material for sequencing was naive CD4+ T cells from PBMCs. This sample's subset: CD45RA+ positively selected. The sequence was collected from a man between 18 and 35 years old in good health. Some clones in this sample may be carry-over from other donors' samples. CDR3 DNA: TGTGCCTGGAGTGTAGGGGGGAGGGCCCACTACGAGCAGTACTTC. Residues: CAWSVGGRAHYEQYF. Supplemented by reference TRBV30 and TRBJ2-7, the full variable domain reads SQTIHQWPATLVQPVGSPLSLECTVEGTSNPNLYWYRQAAGRGLQLLFYSVGIGQISSEVPQNLSASRPQDRQFILSSKKLLLSDSGFYLCAWSVGGRAHYEQYFGPGTRLTVT.